This T cell receptor (beta chain) was sequenced for a study of blood T cell repertoires in COVID-19 (dated by TCRdb to 2020 to 2022). Concerning the study at large: The collaborator samples originated in the United States, Italy and Spain and spanned the acute and convalescent phases of COVID-19. The material from the prospective study consisted of cDNA or gDNA derived from T cells, B-cell-depleted T cells, or PBMCs. Deeply sampled blood TCRbeta repertoires from subjects exposed to, actively infected with, or recovered from COVID-19 were included in the dataset. The repertoires were made available in a free public database intended to serve as a resource for research on the immune response to SARS-CoV-2. Samples were obtained from the ongoing ImmuneRACE study (first 160 participants) and from about 1,300 subjects provided by 6 global collaborators. The sample metadata nearly always contained a de-identified subject ID, COVID-19 status, age in years and sex. Where HLA class I and class II types were available, the types were taken from metadata supplied by the sample provider, not from assay-based typing.

The immunoSEQ Assay, a bias-controlled multiplex PCR, was used to amplify TCRbeta CDR3 regions from genomic DNA. The authors' analysis ran thus. Within the assay, amplification of reference gene primers was used to estimate how many nucleated cells each sample contained. To quantify the absolute abundance of each unique TCRbeta CDR3 rearrangement, sequence reads were collapsed and filtered. For each sample, productive Simpson clonality was calculated as the square root of Simpson's diversity index over productive rearrangements. Drawn from immuneACCESS, this table holds only the in-frame rearrangements with V and J called that TCRdb kept. Clones are partly lost; checked studies trace under half to an unresolved V gene and leave the rest unexplained. D and trimming were read from the DNA, whereas the V and J calls and clone size are those reported in that table. Across this sample there are 300,000 or so clones, with roughly 90% seen only once. The ten largest clones capture over 2% of the sample.

The full study reports these points: The quantity of clinical and demographic metadata differed by source and by participant and was supplied without curation.

In Seattle, one collaborating source enrolled patients while the infection was active and tracked those patients longitudinally over the course of disease. The collaborating institutions used their own protocols to collect whole blood in K2EDTA tubes. For TCRbeta analysis, collaborators shipped samples as frozen whole blood, isolated PBMCs, or DNA extracted from either of those sample types. Details on this clone: Its cognate antigen has yet to be identified. One base away there is no much larger clone; base qualities are not given.

The junction carries 11 bases between V and J, which are trimmed by 1 base and 4 bases respectively. The CDR3, from cysteine to phenylalanine, totals 14 residues. This entry keeps only the CDR3 DNA: 42 bases, framed from base 1. The germline V gene (reference sequence) sets CDR1 to GTSNPN and CDR2 to SVGIG. Sequenced material: peripheral blood. The receptor chain draws on TRBV30 and TRBJ1-5; TRBD1 is perhaps the D gene, given 6 matching bases. The receptor was derived from a woman aged 30 to 39 with COVID-19, enrolled during active disease. The encoded CDR3 is CAWSDGQGNQPQHF. The nucleotide sequence reads as follows: TGTGCCTGGAGTGACGGCCAGGGGAATCAGCCCCAGCATTTT.